Shown below are 5 T cell receptor beta chains from a single sample sequenced in a study of T cell responses to AZD1222 COVID-19 vaccine (dated by TCRdb to the early 2020s). What the time point label conveys for this sample: about 28 days (+/-7) after the second vaccine dose. The library was generated by the immunoSEQ multiplex PCR assay. The table comes from immuneACCESS by way of TCRdb, which keeps in-frame sequences with V and J called. Part of the clones is missing from these tables; in studies checked, under half for an unresolved V gene and the rest for unknown reasons. The sample table contains 150,000 to 250,000 clones; only one count was recorded for 90% to 95% of them. The ten largest clones represent roughly 3.5% of the sample. The material sequenced was peripheral blood, taken 28 days after the second AZD1222 dose. All receptors come from an adult who received the AZD1222 COVID-19 vaccine.

The chain combines TRBV2 with TRBJ2-5, with unresolved D. Germline CDR1 is SNHLY and CDR2 is FYNNEI. Trimming pared 7 bases from V and 5 bases from J, leaving 14 bases between. The CDR3 spans 13 residues. The CDR3 loop is CASNDPARETQYF. CDR3 coding DNA: TGTGCCAGCAACGACCCCGCCCGGGAGACCCAGTACTTC.

This sequence joins TRBV29-1 and TRBJ2-5; 7 bases agree with TRBD1. CDR1 and CDR2 from the germline V gene are SQVTM and ANQGSEA. V was clipped by 6 bases and J by 5 bases; unmatched bases: 9. The CDR3 runs 13 residues. The CDR3 loop reads CSVDRGGRETQYF. The DNA of the CDR3 is TGCAGCGTCGATAGAGGGGGCAGGGAGACCCAGTACTTC. The full variable domain, with the rest looked up from reference TRBV29-1 and TRBJ2-5, is SAVISQKPSRDICQRGTSLTIQCQVDSQVTMMFWYRQQPGQSLTLIATANQGSEATYESGFVIDKFPISRPNLTFSTLTVSNMSPEDSSIYLCSVDRGGRETQYFGPGTRLLVL.

J is TRBJ2-1 and V is TRBV10-3; D is uncertain. The CDR3 contains 15 residues. V lost 0 bases and J lost 1, with 7 bases in between. Per germline, CDR1 ENHRY and CDR2 SYGVKD. CDR3 bases: TGTGCCATCAGTGAGTCAGTAGGGTCCTACAATGAGCAGTTCTTC. Amino acids: CAISESVGSYNEQFF.

The sample holds one count of this clone. The rearrangement joins TRBV6-4 to TRBJ1-1; 10 bases are a match to TRBD1. Germline V CDR1 and CDR2: MRHNA, SNTAGT. This CDR3 is 16 amino acids long. J lost 6 bases, V lost 4 bases, and 11 bases had no gene match. The CDR3 spells CASSVGQGRWVAEAFF. For the CDR3, the DNA is TGTGCCAGCAGTGTGGGACAGGGGCGATGGGTGGCTGAAGCTTTCTTT.

The gene calls are TRBV4-1 and TRBJ1-6; D ambiguous. The ends were cut back, 0 bases at V and 8 bases at J, with 8 bases in the middle. The CDR3 extends over 14 amino acids. The V gene's germline CDR1 is MGHRA and CDR2 YSYEKL. The CDR3 loop reads CASSQDPRYSPLHF. The CDR3 nucleotides read TGCGCCAGCAGCCAAGATCCGAGGTATTCACCCCTCCACTTT.